This is a list of T cell receptor beta chains from one sample in a study of glioma-infiltrating T cells. In TCRdb, the multiplex PCR reads were re-called with MiXCR into one record per CDR3 protein. The table records about 400,000 distinct CDR3 sequences, roughly two fifths of them present only once. Material for sequencing was glioma tissue, nonneoplastic brain tissue, or PBMCs (not recorded which). The receptor set was obtained from a human donor with low-grade glioma or glioblastoma, undergoing nonglioma brain surgery, or in good health (not recorded which). CDR3s include the opening cysteine and the closing phenylalanine or tryptophan. The D gene is left open where the match is weak. Expanded clones get a size class; other rows say once, few or many, or leave the size out.

TRBJ1-2 | TRBV28 | NA | NA | CASSPPPPGYHGYTF | TGTGCCAGCAGTCCACCCCCCCCGGGATACCATGGCTACACCTTC
TRBJ2-7 | TRBV6-1 | many | NA | CASSLGTDYEQYF | TGTGCCAGCAGTTTGGGCACTGACTACGAGCAGTACTTC
TRBJ2-3 | TRBV7-7 | NA | NA | CASSSTGDTQYF | TGTGCTAGCAGCTCTACAGGAGATACGCAGTATTTT
TRBJ2-7 | TRBV6-1 | few | NA | CAVKGAFGEQYF | TGTGCCGTTAAAGGAGCTTTCGGGGAGCAGTACTTC
TRBJ1-5 | TRBV6-2/TRBV6-3 | many | NA | CASSYGFQPQHF | TGTGCCAGCAGTTACGGTTTTCAGCCCCAGCATTTT
TRBJ1-2 | TRBV28 | NA | NA | CASTNLGSYTF | TGTGCCAGCACCAACCTGGGTAGCTACACCTTC
TRBJ1-1 | TRBV5-6 | NA | NA | CASSSGLGGRMGDMNTEAFF | TGTGCCAGCAGCTCCGGACTAGGAGGTCGAATGGGGGACATGAACACTGAAGCTTTCTTT
TRBJ2-1 | TRBV20-1 | many | NA | CSARPSFGEQFF | TGCAGTGCGCGCCCGTCCTTCGGTGAGCAGTTCTTC
TRBJ1-2 | TRBV29-1 | NA | NA | CSVIIPGARYGYTF | TGCAGCGTTATCATTCCAGGGGCCCGTTATGGCTACACCTTC
TRBJ1-5 | TRBV9 | NA | NA | CASSVAVDQPQHF | TGTGCCAGCAGCGTAGCGGTCGATCAGCCCCAGCATTTT
TRBJ2-1 | TRBV6-4 | few | NA | CASSTAPYNEQFF | TGTGCCAGCAGTACTGCCCCCTACAATGAGCAGTTCTTC
TRBJ1-1 | TRBV19 | few | NA | CASTPLRGMNTEAFF | TGTGCCAGTACCCCATTGCGGGGGATGAACACTGAAGCTTTCTTT
TRBJ1-1 | TRBV7-2 | few | NA | CASRGGWTEAFF | TGTGCCAGCCGGGGCGGTTGGACTGAAGCTTTCTTT
TRBJ2-3 | TRBV20-1 | NA | TRBD1 | CSAPEGAVHADTQYF | TGCAGTGCCCCCGAGGGGGCAGTTCACGCAGATACGCAGTATTTT
TRBJ2-7 | TRBV4-1 | few | NA | CASSQAVRSYEQYF | TGCGCCAGCAGCCAAGCTGTCCGTTCCTACGAGCAGTACTTC
TRBJ2-1 | TRBV6-2/TRBV6-3 | few | TRBD2 | CASSYPSGGVYNEQFF | TGTGCCAGCAGTTACCCTAGCGGGGGCGTCTACAATGAGCAGTTCTTC
TRBJ1-5 | TRBV28 | few | TRBD1 | CASYTPGGPNQPQHF | TGTGCCAGTTATACTCCAGGGGGCCCTAATCAGCCCCAGCATTTT
TRBJ1-1 | TRBV18 | NA | NA | CASSPSDMGTEAFF | TGTGCCAGCTCACCATCAGACATGGGCACTGAAGCTTTCTTT
TRBJ2-3 | TRBV27 | many | NA | CASRSQGWITDTQYF | TGTGCCAGCAGATCACAGGGTTGGATCACAGATACGCAGTATTTT
TRBJ1-5 | TRBV28 | NA | NA | CASRDRSGAQHF | TGTGCCAGCAGGGATAGGTCAGGGGCCCAGCATTTT
TRBJ1-5 | TRBV28 | NA | NA | CASSPGQDYSNQPQHF | TGTGCCAGCAGCCCAGGGCAAGACTATAGCAATCAGCCCCAGCATTTT
TRBJ2-7 | TRBV19 | NA | TRBD1 | CASSTGTGDYEQYF | TGTGCCAGTAGTACCGGGACAGGAGACTACGAGCAGTACTTC
TRBJ1-2 | TRBV7-2 | NA | TRBD1 | CASSSTGTGSAFGYTF | TGTGCCAGCAGCTCAACCGGGACAGGGAGTGCCTTCGGCTACACCTTC
TRBJ2-5 | TRBV29-1 | NA | NA | CSVGSVETQYF | TGCAGCGTGGGGAGTGTAGAGACCCAGTACTTC
TRBJ2-7 | TRBV20-1 | NA | NA | CSAPPGRWGRSDYEQYF | TGCAGTGCCCCCCCTGGGCGTTGGGGAAGGTCGGACTACGAGCAGTACTTC
TRBJ1-5 | TRBV20-1 | many | TRBD1 | CSATQGAQQPQHF | TGCAGTGCAACACAGGGGGCACAGCAGCCCCAGCATTTT
TRBJ2-3 | TRBV18 | NA | NA | CASSPDRDTQYF | TGTGCCAGCTCGCCGGACAGAGATACGCAGTATTTT
TRBJ2-5 | TRBV4-1 | few | NA | CASSQATEETQYF | TGCGCCAGCAGCCAGGCAACAGAGGAGACCCAGTACTTC
TRBJ1-1 | TRBV28 | NA | TRBD1 | CASRGQVRVTEAFF | TGTGCCAGCAGGGGACAGGTTAGGGTCACTGAAGCTTTCTTT
TRBJ1-2 | TRBV4-3 | NA | NA | CASSQDIGSYGYTF | TGCGCCAGCAGCCAAGATATAGGAAGCTATGGCTACACCTTC
TRBJ1-5 | TRBV7-2 | NA | TRBD1 | CASSTRQGADQPQHF | TGTGCCAGCAGCACCCGACAGGGGGCGGATCAGCCCCAGCATTTT
TRBJ2-7 | TRBV20-1 | many | TRBD2 | CSAQLAEVDEQYF | TGCAGTGCCCAACTAGCGGAGGTCGACGAGCAGTACTTC